This T cell receptor (beta chain) came from a study of tumor-infiltrating lymphocytes in localized non-small cell lung cancer. Whole-study context: Patients included smokers and never-smokers with various histologies, some sampled after neoadjuvant chemotherapy. From each patient, both tumor and uninvolved lung, non-adjacent to tumor, were sampled. Study outcomes and limitations: Recurrence-free survival showed no association with tumor T-cell fraction. Technical variation could not be separated from intratumor heterogeneity here.

Sequenced by immunoSEQ multiplex PCR; TCRdb stores in-frame clones only, minus some. The sample lists 9,500 to 14,000 clones; 84% were seen once. Remarks on this clone: What it recognizes is unknown.

The TCR was taken from a human donor with non-small cell lung cancer. The sequenced material came from lung tumor tissue.

CDR3 in amino acids: CASSKGFRDPLNYGYTF. The DNA of the CDR3 is TGTGCCAGCAGCAAAGGATTCCGGGACCCGCTGAACTATGGCTACACCTTC. The chain joins TRBV5-5 to TRBJ1-2; D perhaps matches TRBD1 (5 bases). The CDR3 has 17 amino acids. Per the germline V gene, CDR1 is SGHKS and CDR2 is YYEKEE (reference sequence). The V gene lost 4 bases and the J gene lost 2 bases, with 21 bases spanning the gap. The full variable domain, with the rest looked up from reference TRBV5-5 and TRBJ1-2, is DAGVTQSPTHLIKTRGQQVTLRCSPISGHKSVSWYQQVLGQGPQFIFQYYEKEERGRGNFPDRFSARQFPNYSSELNVNALLLGDSALYLCASSKGFRDPLNYGYTFGSGTRLTVV.